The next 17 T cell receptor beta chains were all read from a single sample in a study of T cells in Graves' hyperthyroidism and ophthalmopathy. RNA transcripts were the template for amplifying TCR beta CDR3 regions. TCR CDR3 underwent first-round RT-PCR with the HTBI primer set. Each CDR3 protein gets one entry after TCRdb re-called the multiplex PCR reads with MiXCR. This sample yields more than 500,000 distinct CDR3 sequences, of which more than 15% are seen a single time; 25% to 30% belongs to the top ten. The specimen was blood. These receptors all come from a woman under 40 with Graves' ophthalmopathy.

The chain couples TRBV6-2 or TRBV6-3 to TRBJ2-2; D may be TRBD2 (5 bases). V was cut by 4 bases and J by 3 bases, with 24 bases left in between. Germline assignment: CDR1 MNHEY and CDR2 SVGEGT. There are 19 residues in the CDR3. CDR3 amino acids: CASSSYSGKNGLYTGELFF. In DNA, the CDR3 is TGTGCCAGCAGTTCGTATAGTGGTAAAAACGGACTTTACACCGGGGAGCTGTTTTTT.

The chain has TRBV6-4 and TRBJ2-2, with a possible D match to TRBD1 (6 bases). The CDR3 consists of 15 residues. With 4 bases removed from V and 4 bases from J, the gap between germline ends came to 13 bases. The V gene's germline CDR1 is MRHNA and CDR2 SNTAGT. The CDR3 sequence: CASSAWTVGTGELFF. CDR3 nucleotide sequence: TGTGCCAGCAGTGCGTGGACAGTTGGCACCGGGGAGCTGTTTTTT.

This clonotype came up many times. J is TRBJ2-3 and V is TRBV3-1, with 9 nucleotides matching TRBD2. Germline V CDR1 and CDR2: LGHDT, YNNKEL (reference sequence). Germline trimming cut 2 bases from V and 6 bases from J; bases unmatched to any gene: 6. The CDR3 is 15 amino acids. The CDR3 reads CASSQSIAGVDTQYF. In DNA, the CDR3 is TGTGCCAGCAGCCAAAGTATAGCGGGAGTTGATACGCAGTATTTT.

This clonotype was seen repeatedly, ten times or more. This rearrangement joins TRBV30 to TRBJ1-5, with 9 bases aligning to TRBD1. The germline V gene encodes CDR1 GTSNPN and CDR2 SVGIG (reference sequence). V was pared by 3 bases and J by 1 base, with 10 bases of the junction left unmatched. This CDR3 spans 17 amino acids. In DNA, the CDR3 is TGTGCCTGGAGGCGGACAGGGGTTGGTTCAAGCAATCAGCCCCAGCATTTT. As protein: CAWRRTGVGSSNQPQHF.

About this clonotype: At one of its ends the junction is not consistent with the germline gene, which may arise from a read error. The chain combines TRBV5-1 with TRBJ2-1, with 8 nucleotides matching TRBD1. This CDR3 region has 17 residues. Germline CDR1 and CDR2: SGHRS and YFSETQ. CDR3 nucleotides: TGCGTCAGCAGCTTAAGGACAGGGCTGAAAGGATACAATGAGCAGTTCTTC. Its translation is CVSSLRTGLKGYNEQFF.

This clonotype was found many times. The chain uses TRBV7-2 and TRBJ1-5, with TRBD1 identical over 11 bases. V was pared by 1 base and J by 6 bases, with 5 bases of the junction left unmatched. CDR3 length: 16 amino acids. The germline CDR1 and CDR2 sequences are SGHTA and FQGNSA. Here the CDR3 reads CASSLGGQGAGQPQHF. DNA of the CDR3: TGTGCCAGCAGCTTAGGTGGACAGGGGGCAGGTCAGCCCCAGCATTTT.

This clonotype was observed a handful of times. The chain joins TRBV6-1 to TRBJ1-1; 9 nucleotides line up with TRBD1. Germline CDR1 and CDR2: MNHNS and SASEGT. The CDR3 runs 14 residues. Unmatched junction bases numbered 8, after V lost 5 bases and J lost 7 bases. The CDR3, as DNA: TGTGCCAGCAGTTACTACAGGGGGCGTCTTGAAGCTTTCTTT. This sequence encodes CASSYYRGRLEAFF.

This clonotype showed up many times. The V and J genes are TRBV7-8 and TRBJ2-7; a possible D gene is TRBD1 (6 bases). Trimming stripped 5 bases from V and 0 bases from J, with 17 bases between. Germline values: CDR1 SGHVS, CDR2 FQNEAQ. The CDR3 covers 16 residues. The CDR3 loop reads CASSQRIRDNSYEQYF. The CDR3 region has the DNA TGTGCCAGCAGCCAACGAATCCGGGACAACTCCTACGAGCAGTACTTC.

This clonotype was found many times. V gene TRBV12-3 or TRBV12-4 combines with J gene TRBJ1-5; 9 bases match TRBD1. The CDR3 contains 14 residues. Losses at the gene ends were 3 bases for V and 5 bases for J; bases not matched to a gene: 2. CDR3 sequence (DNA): TGTGCCAGCAGTTTGGGACAGGGAGATCAGCCCCAGCATTTT. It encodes CASSLGQGDQPQHF.

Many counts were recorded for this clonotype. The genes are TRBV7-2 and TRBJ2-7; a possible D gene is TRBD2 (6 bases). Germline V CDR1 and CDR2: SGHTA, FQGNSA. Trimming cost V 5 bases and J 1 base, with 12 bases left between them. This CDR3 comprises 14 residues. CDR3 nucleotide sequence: TGTGCCAGCAGCACGGGGGTGAGATCCTACGAGCAGTACTTC. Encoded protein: CASSTGVRSYEQYF.

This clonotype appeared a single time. The CDR3 DNA follows: TGTGCCAGCAGTTCCCCTCCCGAGCAGTACTTC. Encoded protein: CASSSPPEQYF. This chain uses TRBV28 with TRBJ2-7, with D uncertain. With 4 bases removed from V and 6 bases from J, the gap between germline ends came to 7 bases. CDR1 and CDR2 from the germline V gene are MDHEN and SYDVKM. The CDR3 is 11 amino acids. Drawing the rest from reference TRBV28 and TRBJ2-7, the complete variable domain is DVKVTQSSRYLVKRTGEKVFLECVQDMDHENMFWYRQDPGLGLRLIYFSYDVKMKEKGDIPEGYSVSREKKERFSLILESASTNQTSMYLCASSSPPEQYFGPGTRLTVT.

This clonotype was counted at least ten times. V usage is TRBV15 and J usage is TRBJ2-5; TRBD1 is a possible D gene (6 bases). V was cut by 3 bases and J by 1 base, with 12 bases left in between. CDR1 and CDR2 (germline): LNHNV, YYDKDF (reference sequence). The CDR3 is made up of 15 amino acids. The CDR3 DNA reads TGTGCCACCAGCAGGACAGGTTGGAGCCAAGAGACCCAGTACTTC. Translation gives CATSRTGWSQETQYF. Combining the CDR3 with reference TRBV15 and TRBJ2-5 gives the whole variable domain DAMVIQNPRYQVTQFGKPVTLSCSQTLNHNVMYWYQQKSSQAPKLLFHYYDKDFNNEADTPDNFQSRRPNTSFCFLDIRSPGLGDTAMYLCATSRTGWSQETQYFGPGTRLLVL.

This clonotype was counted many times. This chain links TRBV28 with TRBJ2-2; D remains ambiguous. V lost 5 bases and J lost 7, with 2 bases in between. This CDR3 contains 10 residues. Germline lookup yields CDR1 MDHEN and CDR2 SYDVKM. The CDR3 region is CASSDGELFF. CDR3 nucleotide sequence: TGTGCCAGCAGTGACGGGGAGCTGTTTTTT.

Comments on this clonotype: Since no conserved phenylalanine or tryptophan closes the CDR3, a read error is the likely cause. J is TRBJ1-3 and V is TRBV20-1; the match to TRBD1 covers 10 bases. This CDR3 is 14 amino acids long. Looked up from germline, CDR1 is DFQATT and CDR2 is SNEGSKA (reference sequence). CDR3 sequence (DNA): TGCAGTGCTGGAGACAGGGGGCCCGGAAACACCATATATTCT. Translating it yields CSAGDRGPGNTIYS.

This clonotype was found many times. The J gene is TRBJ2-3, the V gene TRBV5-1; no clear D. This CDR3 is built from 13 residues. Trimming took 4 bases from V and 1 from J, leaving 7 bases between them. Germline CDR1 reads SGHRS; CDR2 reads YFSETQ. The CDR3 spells CASSKAGTDTQYF. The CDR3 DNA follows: TGCGCCAGCAGCAAAGCCGGCACAGATACGCAGTATTTT.

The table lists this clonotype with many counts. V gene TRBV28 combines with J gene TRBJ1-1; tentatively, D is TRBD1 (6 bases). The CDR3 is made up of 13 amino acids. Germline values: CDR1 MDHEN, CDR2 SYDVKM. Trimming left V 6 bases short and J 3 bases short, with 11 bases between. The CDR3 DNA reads TGTGCCAGCAGACCGACAGGCGACACTGAAGCTTTCTTT. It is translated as CASRPTGDTEAFF. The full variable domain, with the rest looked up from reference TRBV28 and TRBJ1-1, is DVKVTQSSRYLVKRTGEKVFLECVQDMDHENMFWYRQDPGLGLRLIYFSYDVKMKEKGDIPEGYSVSREKKERFSLILESASTNQTSMYLCASRPTGDTEAFFGQGTRLTVV.

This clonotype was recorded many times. CDR3 region: CASSHGSNLQETQYF. CDR3 in DNA: TGTGCCAGCAGCCACGGGTCGAACCTCCAAGAGACCCAGTACTTC. The V and J genes are TRBV3-1 and TRBJ2-5; no definite D call. Germline V lookup: CDR1 LGHDT, CDR2 YNNKEL (reference sequence). V was shortened by 3 bases and J by 1 base, with 12 bases between the two germline ends. This CDR3 spans 15 amino acids.